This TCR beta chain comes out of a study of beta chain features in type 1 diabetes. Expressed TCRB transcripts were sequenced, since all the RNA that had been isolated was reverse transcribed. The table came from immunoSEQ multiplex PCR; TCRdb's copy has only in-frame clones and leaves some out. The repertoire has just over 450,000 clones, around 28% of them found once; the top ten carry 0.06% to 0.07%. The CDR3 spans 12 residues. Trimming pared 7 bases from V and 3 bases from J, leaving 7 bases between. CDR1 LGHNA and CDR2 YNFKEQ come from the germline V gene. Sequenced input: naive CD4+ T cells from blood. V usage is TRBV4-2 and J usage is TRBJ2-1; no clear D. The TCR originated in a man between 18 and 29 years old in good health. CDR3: CASNSDYNEQFF. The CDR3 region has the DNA TGTGCCAGCAACAGCGACTACAATGAGCAGTTCTTC.